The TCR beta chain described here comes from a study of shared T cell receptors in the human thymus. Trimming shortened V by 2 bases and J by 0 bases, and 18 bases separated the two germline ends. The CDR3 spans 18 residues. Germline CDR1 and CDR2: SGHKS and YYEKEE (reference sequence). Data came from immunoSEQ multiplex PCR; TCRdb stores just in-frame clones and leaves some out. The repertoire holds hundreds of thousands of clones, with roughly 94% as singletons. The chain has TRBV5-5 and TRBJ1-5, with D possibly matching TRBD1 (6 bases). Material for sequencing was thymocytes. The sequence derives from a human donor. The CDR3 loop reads CASSFPPSDRFSNQPQHF. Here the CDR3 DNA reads TGTGCCAGCAGCTTCCCACCTAGCGACAGGTTTAGCAATCAGCCCCAGCATTTT. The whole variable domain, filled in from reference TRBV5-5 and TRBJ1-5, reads DAGVTQSPTHLIKTRGQQVTLRCSPISGHKSVSWYQQVLGQGPQFIFQYYEKEERGRGNFPDRFSARQFPNYSSELNVNALLLGDSALYLCASSFPPSDRFSNQPQHFGDGTRLSIL.